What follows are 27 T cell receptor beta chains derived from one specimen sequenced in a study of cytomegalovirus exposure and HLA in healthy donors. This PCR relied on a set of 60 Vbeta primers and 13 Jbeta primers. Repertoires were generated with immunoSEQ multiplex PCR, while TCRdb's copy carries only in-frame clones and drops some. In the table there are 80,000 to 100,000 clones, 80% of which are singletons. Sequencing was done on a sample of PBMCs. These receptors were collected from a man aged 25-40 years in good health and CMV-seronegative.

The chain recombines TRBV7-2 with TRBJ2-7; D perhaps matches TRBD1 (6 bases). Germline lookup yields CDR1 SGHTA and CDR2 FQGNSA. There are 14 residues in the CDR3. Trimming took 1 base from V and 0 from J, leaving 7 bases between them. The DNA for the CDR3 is TGTGCCAGCAGCTTAGACAGGGCCTCCTACGAGCAGTACTTC. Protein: CASSLDRASYEQYF. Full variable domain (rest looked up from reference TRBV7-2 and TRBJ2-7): GAGVSQSPSNKVTEKGKDVELRCDPISGHTALYWYRQSLGQGLEFLIYFQGNSAPDKSGLPSDRFSAERTGGSVSTLTIQRTQQEDSAVYLCASSLDRASYEQYFGPGTRLTVT.

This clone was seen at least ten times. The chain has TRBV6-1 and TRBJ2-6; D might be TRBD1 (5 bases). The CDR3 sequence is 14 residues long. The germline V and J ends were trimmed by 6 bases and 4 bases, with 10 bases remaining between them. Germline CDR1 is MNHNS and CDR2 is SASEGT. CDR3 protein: CASRSGSGANVLTF. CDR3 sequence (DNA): TGTGCCAGCAGATCAGGGTCCGGGGCCAACGTCCTGACTTTC.

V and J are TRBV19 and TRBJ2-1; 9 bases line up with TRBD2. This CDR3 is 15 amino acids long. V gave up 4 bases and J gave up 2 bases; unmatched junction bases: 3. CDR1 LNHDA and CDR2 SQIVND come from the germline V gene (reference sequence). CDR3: CASSKGLAAYNEQFF. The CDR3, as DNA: TGTGCCAGTAGTAAGGGACTAGCAGCCTACAATGAGCAGTTCTTC.

The DNA of the CDR3 is TGTGCCAGCAGCTTAACAGGTGGAGCTGGCCGGGAGACCCAGTACTTC. Translation: CASSLTGGAGRETQYF. This chain uses TRBV7-3 with TRBJ2-5; D gene ambiguous. The V end was cut by 0 bases, the J end by 5 bases, with 16 bases between. The CDR3 extends over 16 amino acids. Germline V CDR1 and CDR2: SGHTA, FQGTGA.

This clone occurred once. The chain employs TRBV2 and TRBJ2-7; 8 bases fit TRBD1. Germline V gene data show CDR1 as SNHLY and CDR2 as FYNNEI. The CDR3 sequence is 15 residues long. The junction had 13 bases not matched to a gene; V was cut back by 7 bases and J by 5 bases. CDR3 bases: TGTGCCAGCAAGTTGTTGGCAGGGGGCATCGACGAGCAGTACTTC. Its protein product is CASKLLAGGIDEQYF.

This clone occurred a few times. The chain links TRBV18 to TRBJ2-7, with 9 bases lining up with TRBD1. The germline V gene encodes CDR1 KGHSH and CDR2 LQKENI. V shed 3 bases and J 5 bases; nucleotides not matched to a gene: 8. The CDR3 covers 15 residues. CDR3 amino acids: CASSPNTGTGNEQYF. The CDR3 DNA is TGTGCCAGCTCACCGAACACCGGGACAGGGAACGAGCAGTACTTC.

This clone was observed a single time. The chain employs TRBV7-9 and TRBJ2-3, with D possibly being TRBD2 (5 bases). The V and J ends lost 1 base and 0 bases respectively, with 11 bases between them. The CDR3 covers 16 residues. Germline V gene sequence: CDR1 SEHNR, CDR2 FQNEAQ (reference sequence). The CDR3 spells CASSLDGGTSTDTQYF. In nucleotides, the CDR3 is TGTGCCAGCAGCTTAGATGGAGGAACCAGCACAGATACGCAGTATTTT.

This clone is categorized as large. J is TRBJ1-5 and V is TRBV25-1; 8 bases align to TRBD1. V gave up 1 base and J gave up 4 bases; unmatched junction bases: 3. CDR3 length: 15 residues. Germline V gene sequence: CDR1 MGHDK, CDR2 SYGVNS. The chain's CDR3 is CASSESWTGNQPQHF. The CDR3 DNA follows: TGTGCCAGCAGTGAATCATGGACAGGGAATCAGCCCCAGCATTTT.

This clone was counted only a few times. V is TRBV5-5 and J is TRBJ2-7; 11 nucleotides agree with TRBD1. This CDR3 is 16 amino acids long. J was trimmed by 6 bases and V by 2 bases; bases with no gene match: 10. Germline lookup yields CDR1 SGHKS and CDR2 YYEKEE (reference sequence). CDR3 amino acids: CASSFLGQGASTEQYF. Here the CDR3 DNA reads TGTGCCAGCAGCTTCCTCGGACAGGGGGCCTCGACCGAGCAGTACTTC. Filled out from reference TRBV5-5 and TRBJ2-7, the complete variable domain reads DAGVTQSPTHLIKTRGQQVTLRCSPISGHKSVSWYQQVLGQGPQFIFQYYEKEERGRGNFPDRFSARQFPNYSSELNVNALLLGDSALYLCASSFLGQGASTEQYFGPGTRLTVT.

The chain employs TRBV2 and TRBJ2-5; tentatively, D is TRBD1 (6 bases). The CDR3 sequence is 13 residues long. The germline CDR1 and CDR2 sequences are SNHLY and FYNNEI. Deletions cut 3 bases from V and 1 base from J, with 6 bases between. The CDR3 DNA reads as TGTGCCAGCAGTGAGGACAGCCAAGAGACCCAGTACTTC. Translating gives CASSEDSQETQYF.

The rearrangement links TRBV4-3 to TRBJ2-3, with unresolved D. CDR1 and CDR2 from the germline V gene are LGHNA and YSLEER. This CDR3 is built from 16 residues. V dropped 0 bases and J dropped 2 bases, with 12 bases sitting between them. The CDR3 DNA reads TGCGCCAGCAGCCAAGAAAGCCGCGTCCACACAGATACGCAGTATTTT. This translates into CASSQESRVHTDTQYF.

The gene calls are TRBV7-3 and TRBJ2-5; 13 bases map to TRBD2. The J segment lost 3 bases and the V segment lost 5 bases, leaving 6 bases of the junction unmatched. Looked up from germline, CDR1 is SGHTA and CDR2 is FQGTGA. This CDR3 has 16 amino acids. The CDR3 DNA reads TGTGCCAGCAGCCCACTAGCGGGGGGGCCGAAAGAGACCCAGTACTTC. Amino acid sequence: CASSPLAGGPKETQYF.

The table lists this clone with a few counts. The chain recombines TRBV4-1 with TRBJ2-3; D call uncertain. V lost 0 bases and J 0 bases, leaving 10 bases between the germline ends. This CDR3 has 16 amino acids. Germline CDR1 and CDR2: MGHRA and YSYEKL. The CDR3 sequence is CASSQEEARSTDTQYF. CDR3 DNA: TGCGCCAGCAGCCAAGAAGAGGCGCGTAGCACAGATACGCAGTATTTT.

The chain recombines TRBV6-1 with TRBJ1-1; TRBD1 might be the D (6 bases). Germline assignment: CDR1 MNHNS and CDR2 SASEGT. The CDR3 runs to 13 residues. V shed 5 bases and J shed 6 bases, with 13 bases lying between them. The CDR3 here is CASSTGPDAEAFF. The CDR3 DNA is TGTGCCAGCAGTACAGGGCCCGACGCTGAAGCTTTCTTT.

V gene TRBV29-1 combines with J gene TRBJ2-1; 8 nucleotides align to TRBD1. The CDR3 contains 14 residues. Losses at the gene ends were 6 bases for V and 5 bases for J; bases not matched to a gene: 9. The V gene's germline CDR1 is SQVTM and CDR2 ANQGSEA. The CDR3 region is CSVQGQGVDNEQFF. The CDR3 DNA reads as TGCAGCGTACAAGGACAGGGAGTGGACAATGAGCAGTTCTTC.

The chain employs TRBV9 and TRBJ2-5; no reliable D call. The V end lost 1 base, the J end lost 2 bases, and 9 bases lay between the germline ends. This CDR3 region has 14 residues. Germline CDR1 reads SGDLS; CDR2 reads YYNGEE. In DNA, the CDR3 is TGTGCCAGCAGCGTACGATCAGATCAAGAGACCCAGTACTTC. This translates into CASSVRSDQETQYF.

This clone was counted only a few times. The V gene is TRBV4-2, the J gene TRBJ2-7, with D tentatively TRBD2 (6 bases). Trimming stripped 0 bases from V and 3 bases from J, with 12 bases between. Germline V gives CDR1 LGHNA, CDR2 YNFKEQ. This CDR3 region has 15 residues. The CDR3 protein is CASSQEGGANYEQYF. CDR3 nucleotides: TGTGCCAGCAGCCAAGAGGGCGGGGCGAACTACGAGCAGTACTTC.

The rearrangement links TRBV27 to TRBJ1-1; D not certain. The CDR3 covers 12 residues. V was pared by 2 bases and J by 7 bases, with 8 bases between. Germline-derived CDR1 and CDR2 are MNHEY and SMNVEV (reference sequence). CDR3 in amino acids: CASSLGPIEAFF. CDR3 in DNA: TGTGCCAGCAGTTTAGGGCCTATTGAAGCTTTCTTT.

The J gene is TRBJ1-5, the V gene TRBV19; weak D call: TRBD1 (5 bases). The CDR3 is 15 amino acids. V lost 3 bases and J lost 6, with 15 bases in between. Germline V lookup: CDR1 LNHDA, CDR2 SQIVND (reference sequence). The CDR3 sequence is CASSMSGFKPQPQHF. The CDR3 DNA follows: TGTGCCAGTAGTATGTCAGGGTTTAAACCTCAGCCCCAGCATTTT.

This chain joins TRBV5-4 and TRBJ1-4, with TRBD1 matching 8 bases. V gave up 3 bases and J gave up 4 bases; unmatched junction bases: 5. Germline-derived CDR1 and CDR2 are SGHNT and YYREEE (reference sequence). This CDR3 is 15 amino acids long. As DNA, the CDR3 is TGTGCCAGCAGCTCGGGACAGGTTGATAATGAAAAACTGTTTTTT. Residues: CASSSGQVDNEKLFF.

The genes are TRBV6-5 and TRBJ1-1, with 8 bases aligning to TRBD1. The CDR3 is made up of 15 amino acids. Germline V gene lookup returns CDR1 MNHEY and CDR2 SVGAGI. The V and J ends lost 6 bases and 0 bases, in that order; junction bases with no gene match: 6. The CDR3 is CASSPRTGMNTEAFF. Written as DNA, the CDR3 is TGTGCCAGCAGCCCGAGGACAGGGATGAACACTGAAGCTTTCTTT.

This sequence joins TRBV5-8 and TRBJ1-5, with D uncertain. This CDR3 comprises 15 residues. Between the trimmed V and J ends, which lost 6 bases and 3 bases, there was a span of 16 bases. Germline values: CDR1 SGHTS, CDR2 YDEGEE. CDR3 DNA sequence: TGTGCCAGCACCCGGAGGCAGAACACCAATCAGCCCCAGCATTTT. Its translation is CASTRRQNTNQPQHF.

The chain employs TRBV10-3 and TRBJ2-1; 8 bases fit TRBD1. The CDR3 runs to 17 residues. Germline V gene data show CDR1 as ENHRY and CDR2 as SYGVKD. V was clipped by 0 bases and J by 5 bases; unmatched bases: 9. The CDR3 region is CAISESNEWTGNNEQFF. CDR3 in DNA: TGTGCCATCAGTGAGTCGAACGAGTGGACAGGGAACAATGAGCAGTTCTTC.

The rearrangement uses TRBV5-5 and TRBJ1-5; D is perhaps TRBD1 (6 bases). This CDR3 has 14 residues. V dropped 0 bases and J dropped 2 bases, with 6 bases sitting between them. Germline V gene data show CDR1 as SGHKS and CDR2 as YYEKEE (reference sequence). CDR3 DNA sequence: TGTGCCAGCAGCTTGGGGACAGGCAATCAGCCCCAGCATTTT. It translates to CASSLGTGNQPQHF. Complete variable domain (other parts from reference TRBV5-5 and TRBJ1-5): DAGVTQSPTHLIKTRGQQVTLRCSPISGHKSVSWYQQVLGQGPQFIFQYYEKEERGRGNFPDRFSARQFPNYSSELNVNALLLGDSALYLCASSLGTGNQPQHFGDGTRLSIL.

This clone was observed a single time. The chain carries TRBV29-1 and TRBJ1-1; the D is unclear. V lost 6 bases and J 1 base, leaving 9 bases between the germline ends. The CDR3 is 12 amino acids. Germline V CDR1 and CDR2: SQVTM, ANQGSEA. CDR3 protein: CSVDRQNTEAFF. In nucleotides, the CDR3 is TGCAGCGTGGATAGACAGAACACTGAAGCTTTCTTT.

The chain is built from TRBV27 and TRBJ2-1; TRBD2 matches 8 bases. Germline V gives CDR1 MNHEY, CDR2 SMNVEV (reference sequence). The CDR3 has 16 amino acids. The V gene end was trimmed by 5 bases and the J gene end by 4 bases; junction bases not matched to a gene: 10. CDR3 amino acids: CASSTSAGEEYNEQFF. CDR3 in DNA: TGTGCCAGCAGTACTTCAGCGGGGGAGGAGTACAATGAGCAGTTCTTC.

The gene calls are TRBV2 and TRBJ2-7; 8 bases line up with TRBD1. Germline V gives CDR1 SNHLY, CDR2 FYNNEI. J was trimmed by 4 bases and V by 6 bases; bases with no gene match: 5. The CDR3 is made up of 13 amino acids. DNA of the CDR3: TGTGCCAGCAGCGGGACAGGCCAGTACGAGCAGTACTTC. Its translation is CASSGTGQYEQYF.